This T cell receptor beta chain was retrieved from a study of T cells in Graves' hyperthyroidism and ophthalmopathy. Study-level points and caveats: A median about 6.2 months before onset, the model predicted ophthalmopathy.

On this clonotype: Its antigen is currently unknown.

The germline CDR1 and CDR2 sequences are MNHNS and SASEGT. The CDR3 extends over 15 amino acids. V was trimmed by 5 bases and J by 4 bases, leaving 15 bases between them. Hyperthyroidism in the patients, aged 18 to 65, was newly diagnosed and under 2 months in duration. Authors of the study amplified TCR beta CDR3 regions from RNA transcripts. First-round RT-PCR targeting the TCR CDR3 was performed with the HTBI primer set. TCRdb redid the calling of the multiplex PCR reads with MiXCR, one entry per CDR3 protein. Of fewer than 450,000 distinct CDR3 sequences in the sample, roughly a sixth were seen once.

The specimen sequenced was blood. The clonotype was recovered from a woman aged 25 to 45 with Graves' hyperthyroidism that later progressed to Graves' ophthalmopathy. The chain carries TRBV6-1 and TRBJ2-1; a possible D gene is TRBD2 (5 bases). The CDR3 spells CASSSDYNVYNEQFF. DNA for the CDR3: TGTGCCAGCAGTTCTGACTATAACGTTTACAATGAGCAGTTCTTC.